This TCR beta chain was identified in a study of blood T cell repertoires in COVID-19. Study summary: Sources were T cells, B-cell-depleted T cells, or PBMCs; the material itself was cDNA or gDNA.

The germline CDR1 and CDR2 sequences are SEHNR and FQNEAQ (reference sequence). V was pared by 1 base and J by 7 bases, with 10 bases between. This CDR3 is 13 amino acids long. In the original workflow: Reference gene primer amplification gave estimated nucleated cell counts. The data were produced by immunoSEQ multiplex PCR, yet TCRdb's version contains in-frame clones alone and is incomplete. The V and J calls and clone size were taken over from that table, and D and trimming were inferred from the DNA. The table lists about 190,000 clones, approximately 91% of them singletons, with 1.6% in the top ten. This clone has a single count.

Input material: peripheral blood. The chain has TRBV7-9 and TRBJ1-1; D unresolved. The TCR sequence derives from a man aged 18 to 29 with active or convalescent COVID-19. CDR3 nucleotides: TGTGCCAGCAGCTTAGAGAGGTTACATGAAGCTTTCTTT. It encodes CASSLERLHEAFF.